Below are 14 T cell receptor beta chains sequenced from a single sample in a study of Ad26.COV2.S vaccination and SARS-CoV-2 variants. Data came from immunoSEQ multiplex PCR; TCRdb stores just in-frame clones and leaves some out. The sample yields 400,000 to 500,000 clones, 89% seen once. Treatment denoted: around 19 received Ad26.COV2.S at low or high dose, single or two shots; 5 received placebo; per-sample allocation not given. After the first vaccine or placebo injection, samples were drawn on day 63. Specimen: peripheral blood, collected in a trial of Ad26.COV2.S vaccine versus placebo. The receptors were gathered from a person aged 18 to 65 who received the Ad26.COV2.S COVID-19 vaccine or a placebo.

The chain employs TRBV3-1 (or the pseudogene TRBV3-2) and TRBJ2-7; 9 positions agree with TRBD2. The CDR3 consists of 15 residues. The germline V gene encodes CDR1 LGHDT and CDR2 YNNKEL (reference sequence). The ends lost 1 base at V and 2 bases at J; junction bases unmatched: 3. The CDR3 bases are TGTGCCAGCAGCCAAGGACTAGCGGAGACCTACGAGCAGTACGTC. Amino acid sequence: CASSQGLAETYEQYV.

CDR3 residues: CASSLSAGLNTEAFF. Written as DNA, the CDR3 is TGCGCCAGCAGCTTGTCGGCAGGGCTGAACACTGAAGCTTTCTTT. The chain has TRBV5-1 and TRBJ1-1; TRBD1 might be the D (5 bases). V lost 1 base and J 0 bases, leaving 10 bases between the germline ends. Germline V CDR1 and CDR2: SGHRS, YFSETQ. CDR3 size: 15 residues. Full variable domain (outside the CDR3, taken from reference TRBV5-1 and TRBJ1-1): KAGVTQTPRYLIKTRGQQVTLSCSPISGHRSVSWYQQTPGQGLQFLFEYFSETQRNKGNFPGRFSGRQFSNSRSEMNVSTLELGDSALYLCASSLSAGLNTEAFFGQGTRLTVV.

The chain employs TRBV9 and TRBJ2-3; D gene ambiguous. This CDR3 is 15 amino acids long. V dropped 2 bases and J dropped 4 bases, with 14 bases sitting between them. The germline V gene encodes CDR1 SGDLS and CDR2 YYNGEE. The CDR3 loop reads CASSVSRKGPDTQYF. Here the CDR3 DNA reads TGTGCCAGCAGCGTTTCACGGAAAGGCCCAGATACGCAGTATTTT. The full variable domain, completed using reference TRBV9 and TRBJ2-3, is DSGVTQTPKHLITATGQRVTLRCSPRSGDLSVYWYQQSLDQGLQFLIQYYNGEERAKGNILERFSAQQFPDLHSELNLSSLELGDSALYFCASSVSRKGPDTQYFGPGTRLTVL.

This clone was seen only a few times. In nucleotides, the CDR3 is TGTGCCAGCAGCCGCAATATAGGCAATCAGCCCCAGCATTTT. This gives the protein CASSRNIGNQPQHF. The gene calls are TRBV7-8 and TRBJ1-5; D not resolved. V lost 5 bases and J lost 2, with 10 bases in between. This CDR3 has 14 amino acids. Germline V gene sequence: CDR1 SGHVS, CDR2 FQNEAQ.

The chain links TRBV11-3 to TRBJ2-3; 7 bases match TRBD1. In germline, CDR1 is SGHNT, CDR2 YENEEA. The CDR3 has 14 amino acids. Trimming took 9 bases from V and 1 from J; bases not matched to a gene: 7. As DNA, the CDR3 is TGTGCCAGTGGGTCCGGGACAGGCACAGATACGCAGTATTTT. Its translation is CASGSGTGTDTQYF.

The chain is built from TRBV5-6 and TRBJ2-1, with D perhaps given as TRBD1 or TRBD2 (5 bases each). V dropped 4 bases and J dropped 3 bases, with 17 bases sitting between them. From germline, CDR1 is SGHDT and CDR2 YYEEEE. This CDR3 contains 16 residues. The CDR3 nucleotides are TGTGCCAGCAGCAAGAGGTCGGGACGGGTCTACAATGAGCAGTTCTTC. Protein product: CASSKRSGRVYNEQFF.

V gene TRBV11-2 combines with J gene TRBJ2-7; a weak D match, TRBD1 (5 bases). Trimming pared 1 base from V and 1 base from J, leaving 8 bases between. In germline, CDR1 is SGHAT, CDR2 FQNNGV. The CDR3 runs 14 residues. CDR3 DNA sequence: TGTGCCAGCAGCTTAGGTCCAGGGTCCTACGAGCAGTACTTC. It translates to CASSLGPGSYEQYF. The full variable domain, its missing parts supplied by reference TRBV11-2 and TRBJ2-7, is EAGVAQSPRYKIIEKRQSVAFWCNPISGHATLYWYQQILGQGPKLLIQFQNNGVVDDSQLPKDRFSAERLKGVDSTLKIQPAKLEDSAVYLCASSLGPGSYEQYFGPGTRLTVT.

In DNA, the CDR3 is TGTGCCAGCAGCGTATCCGGGGACAATGAGCAGTTCTTC. Its protein is CASSVSGDNEQFF. This rearrangement joins TRBV9 to TRBJ2-1; D perhaps matches TRBD2 (5 bases). The CDR3 runs to 13 residues. V was pared by 1 base and J by 5 bases, with 7 bases between. Germline loops: CDR1 SGDLS, CDR2 YYNGEE. The variable domain in full, with the rest retrieved from reference TRBV9 and TRBJ2-1, is DSGVTQTPKHLITATGQRVTLRCSPRSGDLSVYWYQQSLDQGLQFLIQYYNGEERAKGNILERFSAQQFPDLHSELNLSSLELGDSALYFCASSVSGDNEQFFGPGTRLTVL.

This chain links TRBV6-2 or TRBV6-3 with TRBJ1-4; D ambiguous. Trimming took off 6 bases at V and 5 bases at J, with 10 bases between the two ends. Germline assignment: CDR1 MNHEY and CDR2 SVGEGT. The CDR3 runs to 13 residues. CDR3 nucleotides: TGTGCCAGCAGCCGCCAGGTGAATGAAAAACTGTTTTTT. This encodes CASSRQVNEKLFF.

The chain is built from TRBV5-6 and TRBJ1-1; no firm D call. Germline V CDR1 and CDR2: SGHDT, YYEEEE. This CDR3 contains 13 residues. Trimming removed 0 bases at V and 1 base at J, with 4 bases between. CDR3 amino acids: CASSLAPNTEAFF. The DNA of the CDR3 is TGTGCCAGCAGCTTGGCACCGAACACTGAAGCTTTCTTT. The entire variable domain, with the rest obtained from reference TRBV5-6 and TRBJ1-1, is as follows: DAGVTQSPTHLIKTRGQQVTLRCSPKSGHDTVSWYQQALGQGPQFIFQYYEEEERQRGNFPDRFSGHQFPNYSSELNVNALLLGDSALYLCASSLAPNTEAFFGQGTRLTVV.

This chain uses TRBV10-3 with TRBJ2-3, with TRBD2 matching 8 bases. J was trimmed by 6 bases and V by 0 bases; bases with no gene match: 5. The CDR3 runs to 15 residues. Looked up from germline, CDR1 is ENHRY and CDR2 is SYGVKD. The CDR3 DNA reads TGTGCCATCAGTGAGTCTAGGACGGGAGGGGATACGCAGTATTTT. Residues: CAISESRTGGDTQYF.

This clone showed up just a few times. The chain couples TRBV7-9 to TRBJ2-7; TRBD1 is a possible D gene (6 bases). From germline, CDR1 is SEHNR and CDR2 FQNEAQ (reference sequence). CDR3 length equals 14 residues. V was cut by 4 bases and J by 7 bases, with 17 bases left in between. This CDR3 is CASSSQGGLVEQYF. As DNA, the CDR3 is TGTGCCAGCAGCTCCCAAGGGGGATTAGTAGAGCAGTACTTC.

The chain is built from TRBV9 and TRBJ2-7, with unresolved D. This CDR3 region has 14 residues. From germline, CDR1 is SGDLS and CDR2 YYNGEE. The V gene lost 1 base and the J gene lost 7 bases, with 15 bases spanning the gap. CDR3 residues: CASSVSRWPWEQYF. The CDR3 DNA sequence: TGTGCCAGCAGCGTATCCCGGTGGCCTTGGGAGCAGTACTTC.

The chain is built from TRBV3-1 (or the pseudogene TRBV3-2) and TRBJ2-3; no definite D call. This CDR3 has 14 amino acids. V lost 2 bases and J 1 base, leaving 7 bases between the germline ends. The germline V gene has CDR1 LGHDT and CDR2 YNNKEL (reference sequence). CDR3 bases: TGTGCCAGCAGCCAAATTGCGGGCACAGATACGCAGTATTTT. Its translation is CASSQIAGTDTQYF.